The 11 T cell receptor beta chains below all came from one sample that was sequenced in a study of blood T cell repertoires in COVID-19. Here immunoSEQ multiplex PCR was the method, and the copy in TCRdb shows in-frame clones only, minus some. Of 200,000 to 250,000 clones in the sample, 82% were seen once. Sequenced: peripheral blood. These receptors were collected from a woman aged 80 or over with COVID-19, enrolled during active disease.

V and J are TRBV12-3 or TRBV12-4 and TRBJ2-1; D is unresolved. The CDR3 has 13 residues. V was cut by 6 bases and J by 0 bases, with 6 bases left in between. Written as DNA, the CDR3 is TGTGCCAGCAGAACGAGCTCCTACAATGAGCAGTTCTTC. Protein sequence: CASRTSSYNEQFF.

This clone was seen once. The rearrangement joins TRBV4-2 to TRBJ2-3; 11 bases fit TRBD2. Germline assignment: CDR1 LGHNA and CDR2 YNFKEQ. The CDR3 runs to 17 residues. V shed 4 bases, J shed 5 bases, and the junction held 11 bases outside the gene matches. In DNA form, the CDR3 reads TGTGCCAGCAGCCCTCTACTAGCGGGGGTCGATATAGATACGCAGTATTTT. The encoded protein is CASSPLLAGVDIDTQYF.

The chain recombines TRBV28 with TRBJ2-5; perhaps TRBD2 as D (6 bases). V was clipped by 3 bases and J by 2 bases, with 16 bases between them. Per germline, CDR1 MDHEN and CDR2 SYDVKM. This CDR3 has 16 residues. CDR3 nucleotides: TGTGCCAGCAGTTTTCTGGGGACCGGGGGACAAGAGACCCAGTACTTC. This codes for CASSFLGTGGQETQYF.

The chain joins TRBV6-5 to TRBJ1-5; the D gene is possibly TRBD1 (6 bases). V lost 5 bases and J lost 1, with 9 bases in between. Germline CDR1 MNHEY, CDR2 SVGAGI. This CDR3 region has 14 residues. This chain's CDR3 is CASSLQGSNQPQHF. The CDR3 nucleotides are TGTGCCAGCAGTCTACAGGGAAGCAATCAGCCCCAGCATTTT.

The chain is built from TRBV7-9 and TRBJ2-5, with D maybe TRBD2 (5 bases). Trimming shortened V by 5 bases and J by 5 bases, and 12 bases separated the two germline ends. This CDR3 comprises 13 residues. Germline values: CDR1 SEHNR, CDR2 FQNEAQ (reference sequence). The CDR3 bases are TGTGCCAGCAGCCTAACATGGGAGGAGACCCAGTACTTC. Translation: CASSLTWEETQYF.

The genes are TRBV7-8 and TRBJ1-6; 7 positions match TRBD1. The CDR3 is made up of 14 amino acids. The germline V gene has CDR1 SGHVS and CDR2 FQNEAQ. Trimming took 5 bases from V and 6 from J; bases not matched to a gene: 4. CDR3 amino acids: CASSTGTVNSPLHF. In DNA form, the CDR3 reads TGTGCCAGCAGCACTGGGACAGTTAATTCACCCCTCCACTTT.

Here the CDR3 reads CSVVGSGGGEKLFF. CDR3 nucleotide sequence: TGCAGCGTTGTAGGGTCCGGGGGGGGTGAAAAACTGTTTTTT. The chain recombines TRBV29-1 with TRBJ1-4; TRBD1 might be the D (5 bases). Germline V gene sequence: CDR1 SQVTM, CDR2 ANQGSEA. CDR3 length: 14 amino acids. V gave up 4 bases and J gave up 7 bases, with 16 bases separating them.

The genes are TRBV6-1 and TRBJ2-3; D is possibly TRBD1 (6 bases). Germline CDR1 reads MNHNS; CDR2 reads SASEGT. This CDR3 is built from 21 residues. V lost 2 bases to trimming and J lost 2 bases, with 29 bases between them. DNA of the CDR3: TGTGCCAGCAGTGAAAATGTGAGCATCTGGACAGTCAAGACCTCCACAGATACGCAGTATTTT. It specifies CASSENVSIWTVKTSTDTQYF.

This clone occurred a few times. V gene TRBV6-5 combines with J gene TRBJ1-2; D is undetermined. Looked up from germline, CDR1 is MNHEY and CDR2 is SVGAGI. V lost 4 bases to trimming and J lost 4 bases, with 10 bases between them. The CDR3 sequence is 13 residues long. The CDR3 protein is CASSLSGSYGYTF. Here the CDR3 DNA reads TGTGCCAGCAGTTTATCGGGTTCCTATGGCTACACCTTC.

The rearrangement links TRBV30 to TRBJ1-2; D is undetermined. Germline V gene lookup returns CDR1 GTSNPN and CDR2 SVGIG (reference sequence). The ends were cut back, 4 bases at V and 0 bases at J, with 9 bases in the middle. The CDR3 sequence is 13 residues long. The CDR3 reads CAWNPGTNYGYTF. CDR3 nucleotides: TGTGCCTGGAATCCGGGGACTAACTATGGCTACACCTTC.

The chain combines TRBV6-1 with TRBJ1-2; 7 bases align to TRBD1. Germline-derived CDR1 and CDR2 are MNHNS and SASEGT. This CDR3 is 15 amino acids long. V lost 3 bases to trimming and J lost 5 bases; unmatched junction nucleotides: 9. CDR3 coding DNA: TGTGCCAGCAGTGATCGACAGGGTCCACCTTATGGCTACACCTTC. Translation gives CASSDRQGPPYGYTF.